Listed below are T cell receptor beta chains from one sample, sequenced in a study of blood T cell repertoires in COVID-19. Assay used: immunoSEQ multiplex PCR; TCRdb lists only in-frame clones, some missing. The data contain around 85,000 clones, about 83% of them singletons. The sequencing sample was made of peripheral blood. Receptor source: a man in his 60s with acute or convalescent COVID-19. The CDR3 runs from the conserved cysteine through the conserved F or W.

v_gene: TRBV30; j_gene: TRBJ1-1; CDR3aa: CAWSSRGNTEAFF
v_gene: TRBV7-2; j_gene: TRBJ2-1; CDR3aa: CASSSATSGGATPYNEQFF
v_gene: TRBV19; j_gene: TRBJ2-7; CDR3aa: CASSIEGGTYEQYF
v_gene: TRBV3-1/TRBV3-2; j_gene: TRBJ2-7; CDR3aa: CASSFKQGRDEQYF
v_gene: TRBV27; j_gene: TRBJ2-5; CDR3aa: CASSLFPVTGRETQYF
v_gene: TRBV10-1; j_gene: TRBJ1-1; CDR3aa: CASSEQGRNTEAFF
v_gene: TRBV6-2/TRBV6-3; j_gene: TRBJ2-5; CDR3aa: CASSYSGVGVRETQYF
v_gene: TRBV10-1; j_gene: TRBJ2-2; CDR3aa: CASSGGDRGTSNTGELFF
v_gene: TRBV18; j_gene: TRBJ2-2; CDR3aa: CASSVRYRENKGAGELFF
v_gene: TRBV19; j_gene: TRBJ1-1; CDR3aa: CASSIRDSWNMNTEAFF
v_gene: TRBV18; j_gene: TRBJ2-7; CDR3aa: CASSPNDRGLSSSYEQYF
v_gene: TRBV7-6; j_gene: TRBJ2-1; CDR3aa: CASSSGLAGDEQFF
v_gene: TRBV6-1; j_gene: TRBJ1-6; CDR3aa: CASSESSGGTLHF
v_gene: TRBV7-2; j_gene: TRBJ2-7; CDR3aa: CASSLGQGTTYEQYF
v_gene: TRBV12-3/TRBV12-4; j_gene: TRBJ1-6; CDR3aa: CASSFSGDSPLHF
v_gene: TRBV3-1/TRBV3-2; j_gene: TRBJ2-5; CDR3aa: CASSFPGLRMGAQYF
v_gene: TRBV7-2; j_gene: TRBJ1-2; CDR3aa: CASSFYDRGMSGYTF
v_gene: TRBV6-2/TRBV6-3; j_gene: TRBJ1-1; CDR3aa: CASSTFDKNTEAFF
v_gene: TRBV19; j_gene: TRBJ1-5; CDR3aa: CASSPLQGGNQPQHF
v_gene: TRBV4-3; j_gene: TRBJ1-2; CDR3aa: CASSQGTPTANYGYTF
v_gene: TRBV2; j_gene: TRBJ1-5; CDR3aa: CASSAAQASNQPQHF
v_gene: TRBV7-2; j_gene: TRBJ1-1; CDR3aa: CASSLQGNTEAFF
v_gene: TRBV7-2; j_gene: TRBJ2-5; CDR3aa: CASSLASETGRTETQYF
v_gene: TRBV24-1; j_gene: TRBJ2-1; CDR3aa: CATSDPSGSSYNEQFF
v_gene: TRBV10-3; j_gene: TRBJ1-1; CDR3aa: CAIRLGGNTEAFF
v_gene: TRBV7-2; j_gene: TRBJ1-6; CDR3aa: CASSFDRQGRVSPLHF
v_gene: TRBV7-8; j_gene: TRBJ2-7; CDR3aa: CASSTRGQGFYEQYF
v_gene: TRBV19; j_gene: TRBJ1-2; CDR3aa: CASHSSVTGGGYTF
v_gene: TRBV20-1; j_gene: TRBJ2-3; CDR3aa: CSASGRAPLDTQYF
v_gene: TRBV5-1; j_gene: TRBJ2-5; CDR3aa: CASSLGGEQETQYF
v_gene: TRBV19; j_gene: TRBJ2-5; CDR3aa: CASSRTTGGPGETQYF
v_gene: TRBV7-9; j_gene: TRBJ1-1; CDR3aa: CASSLTAGQGADYTEAFF
v_gene: TRBV12-2; j_gene: TRBJ1-1; CDR3aa: CASRAEGAAFF
v_gene: TRBV3-1/TRBV3-2; j_gene: TRBJ1-1; CDR3aa: CASSQDVTERTEAFF
v_gene: TRBV13; j_gene: TRBJ1-1; CDR3aa: CASSFPGVNTEAFF
v_gene: TRBV2; j_gene: TRBJ1-1; CDR3aa: CASREQGSNTEAFF
v_gene: TRBV4-3; j_gene: TRBJ1-3; CDR3aa: CASSQDSDGVSGNTIYF
v_gene: TRBV5-4; j_gene: TRBJ1-5; CDR3aa: CASSIQGVDNQPQHF
v_gene: TRBV4-3; j_gene: TRBJ1-1; CDR3aa: CASSQDGTGEAFF
v_gene: TRBV6-6; j_gene: TRBJ2-3; CDR3aa: CASSPIPGQKTSTDTQYF
v_gene: TRBV2; j_gene: TRBJ1-3; CDR3aa: CASSIKTGATGNTIYF
v_gene: TRBV27; j_gene: TRBJ2-7; CDR3aa: CASSLGTLDSYEQYF
v_gene: TRBV2; j_gene: TRBJ1-1; CDR3aa: CASSGVRGSTEAFF
v_gene: TRBV4-2; j_gene: TRBJ1-6; CDR3aa: CASNVVGGKSPLHF
v_gene: TRBV3-1/TRBV3-2; j_gene: TRBJ2-5; CDR3aa: CASSQAAGGQETQYF
v_gene: TRBV5-1; j_gene: TRBJ1-4; CDR3aa: CASSLAGTARPTNEKLFF
v_gene: TRBV11-3; j_gene: TRBJ2-7; CDR3aa: CASSPGILSEQYF
v_gene: TRBV6-5; j_gene: TRBJ2-2; CDR3aa: CASSGTGSTGELFF
v_gene: TRBV19; j_gene: TRBJ1-5; CDR3aa: CASSSGQGGNQPQHF
v_gene: TRBV19; j_gene: TRBJ1-2; CDR3aa: CASSNSDARLRNYGYTF
v_gene: TRBV6-5; j_gene: TRBJ2-5; CDR3aa: CASSYSPSGEGETQYF
v_gene: TRBV19; j_gene: TRBJ1-1; CDR3aa: CASGGVQAFF